What follows are 17 T cell receptor beta chains derived from one specimen sequenced in a study of cytomegalovirus exposure and HLA in healthy donors. Clones were sequenced by immunoSEQ multiplex PCR, and TCRdb holds only the in-frame ones, with some missing. The repertoire holds 150,000 to 200,000 clones, with more than 75% as singletons. Sequencing was done on a sample of PBMCs. The receptor set was obtained from a woman aged 18-29 years in good health and CMV-seronegative.

The CDR3 loop reads CASSAQSRVNTEAFF. The CDR3 region has the DNA TGTGCCAGCAGCGCTCAGTCCAGGGTGAACACTGAAGCTTTCTTT. This chain uses TRBV9 with TRBJ1-1; possible D gene TRBD1, 5 bases. V lost 3 bases and J lost 0, with 12 bases in between. The CDR3 has 15 residues. Germline lookup yields CDR1 SGDLS and CDR2 YYNGEE.

The rearrangement uses TRBV7-9 and TRBJ1-2, with D perhaps matching TRBD1 (5 bases). Per germline, CDR1 SEHNR and CDR2 FQNEAQ (reference sequence). CDR3 length: 14 residues. With 4 bases removed from V and 2 bases from J, the gap between germline ends came to 11 bases. CDR3 DNA sequence: TGTGCCAGCAGCTCCCCGGGGGGAAACTATGGCTACACCTTC. Translation: CASSSPGGNYGYTF.

The genes are TRBV29-1 and TRBJ2-7, with 8 bases fitting TRBD1. Germline lookup yields CDR1 SQVTM and CDR2 ANQGSEA. The CDR3 consists of 14 residues. V shed 5 bases and J 3 bases; nucleotides not matched to a gene: 9. CDR3 sequence: CSVLGQASNYEQYF. The CDR3 DNA is TGCAGCGTTCTGGGACAGGCCTCCAACTACGAGCAGTACTTC.

This clone appeared a few times. The chain recombines TRBV5-6 with TRBJ2-5, with D maybe TRBD2 (6 bases). There are 15 residues in the CDR3. The V end was cut by 4 bases, the J end by 5 bases, with 18 bases between. Germline CDR1 is SGHDT and CDR2 is YYEEEE. CDR3 amino acids: CASSNDWNRGETQYF. The CDR3 nucleotides are TGTGCCAGCAGCAACGATTGGAATCGGGGGGAGACCCAGTACTTC.

V is TRBV28 and J is TRBJ2-7; tentatively, D is TRBD1 (5 bases). V lost 6 bases and J lost 3, with 15 bases in between. Germline CDR1 MDHEN, CDR2 SYDVKM. The CDR3 has 14 amino acids. Here the CDR3 DNA reads TGTGCCAGCAGAGGGGCAGGATTGGGCTACGAGCAGTACTTC. Its translation: CASRGAGLGYEQYF.

This clone was counted between two and nine times. This rearrangement joins TRBV5-6 to TRBJ2-1; 8 bases are a match to TRBD2. Trimming took 1 base from V and 6 from J; bases not matched to a gene: 6. The CDR3 has 15 residues. Germline V lookup: CDR1 SGHDT, CDR2 YYEEEE. The CDR3 coding sequence is TGTGCCAGCAGCTTGATCGGGGGGGCTCGCAATGAGCAGTTCTTC. It specifies CASSLIGGARNEQFF.

The chain combines TRBV7-2 with TRBJ2-1; no firm D call. Germline lookup yields CDR1 SGHTA and CDR2 FQGNSA. Trimming pared 5 bases from V and 10 bases from J, leaving 9 bases between. The CDR3 spans 11 residues. The chain's CDR3 is CASSNSLEQFF. CDR3 nucleotides: TGTGCCAGCAGCAATTCTTTAGAGCAGTTCTTC. The whole variable domain, filled in from reference TRBV7-2 and TRBJ2-1, reads GAGVSQSPSNKVTEKGKDVELRCDPISGHTALYWYRQSLGQGLEFLIYFQGNSAPDKSGLPSDRFSAERTGGSVSTLTIQRTQQEDSAVYLCASSNSLEQFFGPGTRLTVL.

The rearrangement joins TRBV6-5 to TRBJ2-7, with D perhaps TRBD1 (5 bases). The germline V gene has CDR1 MNHEY and CDR2 SVGAGI. The CDR3 runs to 15 residues. The V end lost 0 bases, the J end lost 2 bases, and 11 bases lay between the germline ends. This CDR3 is CASSYSARAAYEQYF. CDR3 nucleotides: TGTGCCAGCAGTTACTCGGCCAGGGCAGCCTACGAGCAGTACTTC.

The chain couples TRBV30 to TRBJ2-1, with 8 bases identical to TRBD2. The CDR3 covers 16 residues. Germline V CDR1 and CDR2: GTSNPN, SVGIG (reference sequence). Germline trimming cut 2 bases from V and 4 bases from J; bases unmatched to any gene: 10. In nucleotides, the CDR3 is TGTGCCTGGAGTCCCCTTACGGGGGGGCCATACAATGAGCAGTTCTTC. Protein product: CAWSPLTGGPYNEQFF.

The chain links TRBV11-1 to TRBJ2-1, with 9 bases matching TRBD1. Trimming cost V 5 bases and J 4 bases; bases outside gene matches: 6. The germline V gene encodes CDR1 SGHAT and CDR2 FQDESV (reference sequence). The CDR3 is 15 residues long. As DNA, the CDR3 is TGTGCCAGCAGCAAAGGACAGGGGCATTACAATGAGCAGTTCTTC. Encoded protein: CASSKGQGHYNEQFF.

V usage is TRBV15 and J usage is TRBJ1-5, with D unresolved. Per the germline V gene, CDR1 is LNHNV and CDR2 is YYDKDF (reference sequence). CDR3 length equals 15 residues. V was clipped by 0 bases and J by 7 bases, with 13 bases between them. The DNA of the CDR3 is TGTGCCACCAGCAGAGATAAGGGTGAGGGACAGCCCCAGCATTTT. It encodes CATSRDKGEGQPQHF.

This clone has a handful of counts. The rearrangement links TRBV10-3 to TRBJ2-1, with D unresolved. The V gene's germline CDR1 is ENHRY and CDR2 SYGVKD. The CDR3 has 13 amino acids. Trimming removed 0 bases from V and 8 bases from J, with 8 bases in between. The CDR3 nucleotides are TGTGCCATCAGTGAGTCAAACGGTCATGAGCAGTTCTTC. Its protein is CAISESNGHEQFF.

This chain connects TRBV7-6 to TRBJ2-5; D is perhaps TRBD2 (7 bases). The length of the CDR3 is 17 residues. V was trimmed by 1 base and J by 3 bases, leaving 18 bases between them. Germline assignment: CDR1 SGHVS and CDR2 FNYEAQ. The CDR3 coding sequence is TGTGCCAGCAGCTTAGAGTGGGGGGGGCAGCCCGAAGAGACCCAGTACTTC. It is translated as CASSLEWGGQPEETQYF.

The V gene is TRBV2, the J gene TRBJ2-1; D gene unclear. This CDR3 comprises 14 residues. Germline values: CDR1 SNHLY, CDR2 FYNNEI. The V and J ends lost 5 bases and 3 bases respectively, with 11 bases between them. The CDR3 nucleotides are TGTGCCAGCAGTAGGTCGACTGACTACAATGAGCAGTTCTTC. It is translated as CASSRSTDYNEQFF.

This chain connects TRBV4-1 to TRBJ2-3; TRBD2 aligns across 11 bases. V shed 0 bases and J 2 bases; nucleotides not matched to a gene: 4. The germline CDR1 and CDR2 sequences are MGHRA and YSYEKL. CDR3 length equals 17 residues. CDR3 in DNA: TGCGCCAGCAGCCAAGAGGTGACTAGCGGGGCCACAGATACGCAGTATTTT. This codes for CASSQEVTSGATDTQYF.

The chain employs TRBV18 and TRBJ2-2; 7 bases map to TRBD1. The V gene end was trimmed by 8 bases and the J gene end by 1 base; junction bases not matched to a gene: 4. Germline CDR1 is KGHSH and CDR2 is LQKENI. This CDR3 has 14 amino acids. CDR3 residues: CASLDRVNTGELFF. DNA of the CDR3: TGTGCCAGCCTTGACAGGGTGAACACCGGGGAGCTGTTTTTT.

This chain links TRBV11-3 with TRBJ2-7, with 9 bases matching TRBD1. Germline V CDR1 and CDR2: SGHNT, YENEEA. This CDR3 region has 17 residues. V lost 5 bases to trimming and J lost 5 bases; unmatched junction nucleotides: 16. The CDR3 DNA is TGTGCCAGCAGCATCGAAACCGGGACAGGGTCACCCCACGAGCAGTACTTC. Residues: CASSIETGTGSPHEQYF.